The clone carrying this T cell receptor beta chain qualifies as medium-sized. What it binds is unknown. This sample was taken from a study of cytomegalovirus exposure and HLA in healthy donors. Whole-study results and caveats: Analyses of presence/absence relied on an assumption of roughly uniform sequencing depth across donors.

Donors in the study were healthy people who gave bone marrow. Unmatched junction bases numbered 4, after V lost 2 bases and J lost 0 bases. In germline, CDR1 is MNHEY, CDR2 SMNVEV (reference sequence). This CDR3 has 15 amino acids. PCR involved 60 Vbeta and 13 Jbeta primers. Clones were sequenced by immunoSEQ multiplex PCR, and TCRdb holds only the in-frame ones, with some missing. This table holds over 90,000 clones, around 85% found once. The receptor's source is a man aged 35-49 years in good health and CMV-seropositive. V gene TRBV27 combines with J gene TRBJ2-7; TRBD1 matches at 7 bases. Specimen: PBMCs. The CDR3, as DNA: TGTGCCAGCAGTTTAGGGACAGTAAACTCCTACGAGCAGTACTTC. Translating gives CASSLGTVNSYEQYF.